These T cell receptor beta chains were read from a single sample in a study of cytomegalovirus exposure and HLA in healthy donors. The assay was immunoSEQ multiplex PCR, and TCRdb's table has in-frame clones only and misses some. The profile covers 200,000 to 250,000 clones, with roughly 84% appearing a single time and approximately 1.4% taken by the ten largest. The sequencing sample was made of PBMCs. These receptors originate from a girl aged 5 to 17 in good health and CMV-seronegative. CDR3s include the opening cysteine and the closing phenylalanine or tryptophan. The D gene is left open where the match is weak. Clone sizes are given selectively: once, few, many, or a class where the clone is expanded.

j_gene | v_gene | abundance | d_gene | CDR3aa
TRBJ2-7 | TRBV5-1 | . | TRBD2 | CASSLLQREDYEQYF
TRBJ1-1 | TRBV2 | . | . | CASSKTGLGDTEAFF
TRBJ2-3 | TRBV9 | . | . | CASQGHGTDTQYF
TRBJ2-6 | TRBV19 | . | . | CASSIDRSGANVLTF
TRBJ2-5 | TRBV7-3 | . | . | CASSARGSPTLQETQYF
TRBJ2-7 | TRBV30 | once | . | CAWSAQGSYEQYF
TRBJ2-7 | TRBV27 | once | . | CASSLYGQGGSYEQYF
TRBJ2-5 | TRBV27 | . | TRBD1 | CASSPTRQGGETQYF
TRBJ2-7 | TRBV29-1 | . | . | CSVNRGGSYEQYF
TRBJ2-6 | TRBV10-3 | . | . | CAISADFSGTKPSGANVLTF
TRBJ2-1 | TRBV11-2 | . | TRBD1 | CASSRTGQGGHNEQFF
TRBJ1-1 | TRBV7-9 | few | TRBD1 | CASSLGGTENTEAFF
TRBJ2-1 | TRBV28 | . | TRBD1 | CASGLDRGLYNEQFF
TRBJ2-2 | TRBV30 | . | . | CAWKAVNTGELFF
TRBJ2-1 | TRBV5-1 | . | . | CASGKAGYSYNEQFF
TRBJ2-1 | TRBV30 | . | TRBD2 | CAWTARLTGTSGVGSYNEQFF
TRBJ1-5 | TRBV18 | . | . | CASSPGRSGSPQHF